A selection of T cell receptor beta chains follows, all from one sample in a study of cytomegalovirus exposure and HLA in healthy donors. Assay: immunoSEQ multiplex PCR; the TCRdb copy retains only in-frame clones and omits some. The data show 160,000 or so clones, approximately 81% seen once. The sequenced material came from PBMCs. The receptor source for this set is a man aged 45-65 years in good health and CMV-seropositive. The conserved cysteine and the conserved F or W are not part of the CDR3 here. The order of the fields is V gene, J gene, CDR3 protein.

TRBV16	TRBJ2-7	ASSSMTNEQY
TRBV15	TRBJ2-1	ATSSLAGGKRNEQF
TRBV6-1	TRBJ2-7	ASRETGPNEQY
TRBV5-1	TRBJ1-1	ASSLTGDTEAF
TRBV5-1	TRBJ2-3	ASSLSGGGSTDTQY
TRBV5-6	TRBJ2-1	ASSPPRGLYNEQF
TRBV15	TRBJ1-1	ATSRDQGTEAF
TRBV28	TRBJ2-7	ASSLFPTGTYEQY
TRBV6-5	TRBJ1-2	AAGENGYT
TRBV28	TRBJ2-6	ASRPSGTGGLLLT
TRBV19	TRBJ2-1	ASTPGTFSYNEQF
TRBV5-1	TRBJ2-5	ASSLQGASGETQY
TRBV27	TRBJ1-1	ASSPLKRDLNTEAF
TRBV30	TRBJ2-3	AWSSGLAGGSDTQY
TRBV7-8	TRBJ1-1	ASSLGRTGGDTEAF
TRBV30	TRBJ1-2	AWSVQTGYGYT
TRBV4-1	TRBJ2-5	ASSQIGGAETQY
TRBV29-1	TRBJ1-2	STRQGLTNYGYT
TRBV7-9	TRBJ1-2	ASSPLSRGYT
TRBV10-3	TRBJ1-2	AISLKRGQGSSYT
TRBV7-9	TRBJ2-1	ASSFRAGVDEQF
TRBV4-3	TRBJ2-2	ASSQDSGTGTGELF
TRBV28	TRBJ2-7	ASSLGGGHPSYEQY
TRBV5-6	TRBJ1-2	ASSLGTGYGYT
TRBV9	TRBJ1-1	ASSPPAGATEAF
TRBV4-2	TRBJ2-4	ASSQDDRGTGPPGKNIQY
TRBV7-6	TRBJ2-2	ASSLIQGIEELF
TRBV6-6	TRBJ1-6	ASSYSEDPLH
TRBV30	TRBJ2-7	AWSSGTGAYEQY
TRBV5-6	TRBJ2-1	ASSYGRLSYNEQF
TRBV5-6	TRBJ2-1	ASSLYQRDEQF
TRBV30	TRBJ2-3	AWAGTDTQY
TRBV5-4	TRBJ1-5	ASSLGTASGNQPQH
TRBV5-1	TRBJ2-7	ASSPLGGSLSYEQY
TRBV5-1	TRBJ2-7	ASSLGQGLYEQY
TRBV5-1	TRBJ1-1	ASRLQVGNTEAF
TRBV28	TRBJ2-2	ASSLYGTPNSGELF
TRBV5-1	TRBJ2-1	ASSLGSLYNEQF
TRBV7-8	TRBJ2-7	ASSLGAPSYPSEQY
TRBV9	TRBJ2-1	ASSPPGVGYNEQF
TRBV6-5	TRBJ2-7	ATPYDPTEPYEQY
TRBV9	TRBJ2-5	ASSAAGASGGLGETQY
TRBV28	TRBJ1-1	ASSPLTVHGVDTEAF
TRBV14	TRBJ2-1	ASSQSLAAYNEQF
TRBV28	TRBJ2-7	ASLRQGSGEQY
TRBV30	TRBJ1-5	AWSPGRNQPQH
TRBV6-1	TRBJ2-6	ASSQAQTGANVLT
TRBV21-1	TRBJ1-5	ASTGGNYSNQPQH
TRBV28	TRBJ2-7	ASSLSGGEQY
TRBV29-1	TRBJ2-7	SVGGGIRSSYEQY
TRBV4-1	TRBJ2-2	ASTLTGSTGELF
TRBV18	TRBJ2-2	ASSPKSGLNTGELF
TRBV10-2	TRBJ2-7	ASSGQASYEQY
TRBV9	TRBJ1-1	ASNDGGMNTEAF
TRBV9	TRBJ2-3	ASSALEGGTDTQY
TRBV28	TRBJ2-5	ASSLYKRSQETQY
TRBV10-3	TRBJ2-7	AIGDRAIYEQY
TRBV11-3	TRBJ2-7	ASSSSGSSYEQY
TRBV7-3	TRBJ1-2	ASSAGPAYGYT
TRBV9	TRBJ1-2	ASSAGQGIGGYT